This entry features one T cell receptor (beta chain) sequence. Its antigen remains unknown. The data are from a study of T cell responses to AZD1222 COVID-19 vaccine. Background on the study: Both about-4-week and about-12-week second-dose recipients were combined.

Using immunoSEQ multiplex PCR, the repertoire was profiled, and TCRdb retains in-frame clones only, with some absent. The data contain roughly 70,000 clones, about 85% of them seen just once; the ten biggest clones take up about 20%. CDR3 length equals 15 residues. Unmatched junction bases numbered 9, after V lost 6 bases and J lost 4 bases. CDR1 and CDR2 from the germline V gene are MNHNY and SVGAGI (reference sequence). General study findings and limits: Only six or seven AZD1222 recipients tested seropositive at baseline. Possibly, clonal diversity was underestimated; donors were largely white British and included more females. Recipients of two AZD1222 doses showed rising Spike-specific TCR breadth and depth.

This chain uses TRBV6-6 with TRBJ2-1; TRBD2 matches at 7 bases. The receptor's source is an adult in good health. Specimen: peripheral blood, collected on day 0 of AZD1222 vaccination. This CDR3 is CASSLGRRGYNEQFF. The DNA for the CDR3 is TGTGCCAGCAGCCTCGGGAGGCGAGGGTACAATGAGCAGTTCTTC.